This TCR beta chain derives from a study of T cell repertoires in cytomegalovirus infection. Study background: Based on public TCR beta signatures, there were indications of CMV infection and of a matching HLA type.

TCRdb itself ran the reads through MiXCR, one entry per CDR3 protein. The repertoire has around 740,000 distinct CDR3 sequences, 35% of them found once; the top ten carry 2.5% to 3.5%. Study-level results: Cumulative public TCR beta family frequency identified CMV carriers with the relevant HLA. In two of eight donors, the top clonotype was HLA-C-restricted CMV-specific.

V was pared by 3 bases and J by 7 bases, with 9 bases of the junction left unmatched. Germline values: CDR1 LNHDA, CDR2 SQIVND (reference sequence). The CDR3 spans 15 residues. This clonotype was detected only a few times. What it binds is unknown. The chain joins TRBV19 to TRBJ1-2, with 9 bases that match TRBD1. The sample was PBMCs. The TCR was taken from a human donor in good health (CMV status not recorded). Some clones in this sample may be carry-over from other donors' samples. CDR3 nucleotides: TGTGCCAGTAGTATTGTCGACAGGGGGTCGCGTGGCTACACCTTC. Its protein product is CASSIVDRGSRGYTF.